The 3 T cell receptor beta chains given below trace back to one sample, sequenced in a study of T-cell memory formation after mild COVID-19. MiXCR was run by TCRdb on the 5' RACE reads, yielding one entry per CDR3 protein. The data show 350,000 to 450,000 distinct CDR3 sequences, 20% seen once. Source material: PBMCs or a T cell subset sorted from them (not recorded which). These receptor sequences come from an adult woman who had mild COVID-19 (a few samples of this study predate the infection). Cell type and time point are not known.

This rearrangement joins TRBV24-1 to TRBJ1-4, with 9 bases aligning to TRBD1. Losses at the gene ends were 7 bases for V and 8 bases for J; bases not matched to a gene: 7. Germline V gives CDR1 KGHDR, CDR2 SFDVKD. CDR3 length: 14 residues. The CDR3: CATRNDRGCEKLFF. In DNA, the CDR3 is TGTGCCACCAGAAATGACAGGGGGTGCGAAAAACTGTTTTTT.

This clonotype was recorded a few times. V and J are TRBV12-3 or TRBV12-4 and TRBJ2-2; possibly TRBD1 or TRBD2 for D (6 bases each). There are 16 residues in the CDR3. The germline V and J ends were trimmed by 8 bases and 4 bases, with 20 bases remaining between them. As DNA, the CDR3 is TGTGCCAGCGGAACACGGGGGCGAGGGCCCACCGGGGAGCTGTTTTTT. This translates into CASGTRGRGPTGELFF.

This chain connects TRBV7-9 to TRBJ1-5; no clear D gene. The CDR3 sequence is 14 residues long. In germline, CDR1 is SEHNR, CDR2 FQNEAQ (reference sequence). V was trimmed by 4 bases and J by 7 bases, leaving 14 bases between them. The CDR3 sequence is CASSSPPLDQPQHF. CDR3 DNA sequence: TGTGCCAGCAGCTCACCCCCTTTGGACCAGCCCCAGCATTTT.